A single sample is the source of the 23 T cell receptor beta chains below, sequenced in a study of read filtering for tumor transcriptome and immune sequencing. Molecular barcoded adaptors covering alpha/delta and beta/gamma chains were used on roughly 400 ng RNA. MiXCR was run by TCRdb on the reads, yielding one entry per CDR3 protein. The profile shows 100,000 to 150,000 distinct CDR3 sequences, approximately 13% of them singletons. Material for sequencing was a population of CD138-negative cells sorted from bone marrow. These TCRs come from a donor aged 40 or older with multiple myeloma.

The table lists this clonotype with a count of one. This sequence may be a read error, since a much larger clone differs from it by one base. This chain links TRBV4-3 with TRBJ2-1, with TRBD2 matching 10 bases. The end of the DNA fits TRBJ2-7 better, so the J call may be wrong. The CDR3 is 16 residues long. CDR1 is LGHNA, CDR2 YSLEER, per germline. The CDR3 reads CASSQAGESGGGEQYF. CDR3 DNA sequence: TGCGCCAGCAGCCAAGCGGGGGAGAGCGGGGGGGGCGAGCAGTACTTC.

This clonotype occurred many times. The chain has TRBV7-6 and TRBJ1-2; 7 positions agree with TRBD1. The CDR3 is made up of 14 amino acids. Germline V CDR1 and CDR2: SGHVS, FNYEAQ. V dropped 3 bases and J dropped 4; count of bases not matched to a gene: 5. CDR3 in DNA: TGTGCCAGCAGCTTGCAACAGGGGTCCTATGGCTACACCTTC. Translated, it gives CASSLQQGSYGYTF.

This clonotype was recorded at least ten times. The chain is built from TRBV6-6 and TRBJ2-1; D unresolved. The CDR3 sequence is 12 residues long. Germline values: CDR1 MNHNY, CDR2 SVGAGI (reference sequence). The V gene lost 6 bases and the J gene lost 12 bases, with 15 bases spanning the gap. The CDR3 nucleotides read TGTGCCAGCAGATCCTCCGCGCTTTGGCAGTTCTTC. As protein: CASRSSALWQFF.

Ten or more counts support this clonotype. The J gene is TRBJ2-7, the V gene TRBV14; D call uncertain. V was pared by 1 base and J by 2 bases, with 15 bases between. The CDR3 is made up of 16 amino acids. CDR1 and CDR2 from the germline V gene are SGHDN and FVKESK. The CDR3 sequence is CASSQVGASNPYEQYF. The CDR3 bases are TGTGCCAGCAGCCAAGTCGGTGCCTCAAACCCCTACGAGCAGTACTTC.

This clonotype appeared a few times. This rearrangement joins TRBV3-1 to TRBJ1-1, with D possibly TRBD1 on 5 matching bases. The germline V and J ends were trimmed by 4 bases and 5 bases, with 11 bases remaining between them. Per germline, CDR1 LGHDT and CDR2 YNNKEL (reference sequence). This CDR3 contains 13 residues. As DNA, the CDR3 is TGTGCCAGCAGCCGTCTTAAGGGGACTGAAGCTTTCTTT. Translation: CASSRLKGTEAFF.

This clonotype has a count of ten or more. This rearrangement joins TRBV27 to TRBJ2-3; 9 nucleotides agree with TRBD2. Germline loops: CDR1 MNHEY, CDR2 SMNVEV (reference sequence). This CDR3 comprises 17 residues. V lost 1 base, J lost 4 bases, and 9 bases stayed unmatched. The chain's CDR3 is CASSLLSAGGPSDTQYF. CDR3 coding DNA: TGTGCCAGCAGTTTATTAAGCGCGGGAGGGCCATCAGATACGCAGTATTTT.

This clonotype appeared many times. V is TRBV20-1 and J is TRBJ2-7; D is ambiguous. This CDR3 contains 13 residues. Germline loops: CDR1 DFQATT, CDR2 SNEGSKA (reference sequence). Trimming took off 6 bases at V and 3 bases at J, with 15 bases between the two ends. The CDR3 reads CSASTGDVYEQYF. The CDR3 nucleotides read TGCAGTGCCTCAACTGGGGATGTCTACGAGCAGTACTTC.

At least ten counts were recorded for this clonotype. The chain employs TRBV7-2 and TRBJ2-7; TRBD2 agrees at 8 bases. After removal of 4 bases from V and 0 bases from J, the junction contained 8 bases not matched to a gene. This CDR3 has 16 amino acids. Germline V gene data show CDR1 as SGHTA and CDR2 as FQGNSA. The CDR3 DNA follows: TGTGCCAGCAGCTCTCCCGGACTAGCTTTCTCCTACGAGCAGTACTTC. Translated: CASSSPGLAFSYEQYF.

This clonotype was detected ten times or more. This sequence joins TRBV7-9 and TRBJ1-1; D uncertain. The ends were cut back, 10 bases at V and 3 bases at J, with 12 bases in the middle. CDR1 is SEHNR, CDR2 FQNEAQ, per germline (reference sequence). This CDR3 is 12 amino acids long. This CDR3 is CATLRLDTEAFF. Written as DNA, the CDR3 is TGTGCCACGTTGAGGTTGGACACTGAAGCTTTCTTT. Variable domain in full (rest from reference TRBV7-9 and TRBJ1-1): DTGVSQNPRHKITKRGQNVTFRCDPISEHNRLYWYRQTLGQGPEFLTYFQNEAQLEKSRLLSDRFSAERPKGSFSTLEIQRTEQGDSAMYLCATLRLDTEAFFGQGTRLTVV.

This clonotype was counted many times. The chain joins TRBV24-1 to TRBJ2-5; no definite D call. CDR1 and CDR2 (germline): KGHDR, SFDVKD. The CDR3 loop spans 11 amino acids. Trimming took 5 bases from V and 5 from J, leaving 5 bases between them. The CDR3 sequence: CATSVGETQYF. The DNA for the CDR3 is TGTGCCACCAGTGTGGGCGAGACCCAGTACTTC.

This clonotype was recorded many times. V and J are TRBV6-6 and TRBJ2-3, with TRBD2 matching over 9 bases. Trimming at V came to 7 bases and at J to 4 bases, leaving 6 bases not matched to a gene. This CDR3 spans 14 amino acids. Germline V lookup: CDR1 MNHNY, CDR2 SVGAGI (reference sequence). CDR3 region: CASKFLAGSDTQYF. The CDR3, as DNA: TGTGCCAGCAAGTTCCTAGCGGGATCAGATACGCAGTATTTT.

V gene TRBV2 combines with J gene TRBJ1-2; no firm D call. This CDR3 contains 11 residues. CDR1 SNHLY and CDR2 FYNNEI come from the germline V gene. V was shortened by 4 bases and J by 2 bases, with 2 bases between the two germline ends. CDR3 region: CASSGNYGYTF. The DNA of the CDR3 is TGTGCCAGCAGTGGGAACTATGGCTACACCTTC. Full variable domain (outside the CDR3, taken from reference TRBV2 and TRBJ1-2): EPEVTQTPSHQVTQMGQEVILRCVPISNHLYFYWYRQILGQKVEFLVSFYNNEISEKSEIFDDQFSVERPDGSNFTLKIRSTKLEDSAMYFCASSGNYGYTFGSGTRLTVV.

The sample holds a few counts of this clonotype. The CDR3 is CSATGQGVTGELFF. CDR3 bases: TGCAGCGCGACCGGACAGGGGGTAACCGGGGAGCTGTTTTTT. J is TRBJ2-2 and V is TRBV29-1; 10 bases fit TRBD1. This CDR3 is built from 14 residues. The germline V gene encodes CDR1 SQVTM and CDR2 ANQGSEA. The V and J ends lost 7 bases and 5 bases, in that order; junction bases with no gene match: 7.

This clonotype was detected many times. J is TRBJ2-7 and V is TRBV20-1; TRBD2 might be the D (6 bases). Between the trimmed V and J ends, which lost 6 bases and 11 bases, there was a span of 17 bases. CDR1 is DFQATT, CDR2 SNEGSKA, per germline (reference sequence). The CDR3 is 11 residues long. CDR3 residues: CSAKTAGRKYF. Here the CDR3 DNA reads TGCAGTGCAAAGACGGCAGGGAGGAAGTACTTC.

In this sample, this clonotype turned up many times. The chain is built from TRBV7-3 and TRBJ2-7; D gene ambiguous. Germline V gene lookup returns CDR1 SGHTA and CDR2 FQGTGA. The CDR3 consists of 13 residues. Trimming removed 2 bases from V and 4 bases from J, with 9 bases in between. The CDR3 spells CASSLDHSYEQYF. DNA of the CDR3: TGTGCCAGCAGCTTAGATCATTCGTACGAGCAGTACTTC.

This clonotype occurred many times. The gene calls are TRBV9 and TRBJ2-1; 7 nucleotides align to TRBD2. Losses at the gene ends were 2 bases for V and 0 bases for J; bases not matched to a gene: 5. CDR3 length equals 16 residues. The V gene's germline CDR1 is SGDLS and CDR2 YYNGEE. This CDR3 is CASSVRAGTSYNEQFF. DNA of the CDR3: TGTGCCAGCAGCGTCCGAGCGGGAACCTCCTACAATGAGCAGTTCTTC.

The chain combines TRBV11-3 with TRBJ2-4; 13 bases agree with TRBD2. This CDR3 has 18 amino acids. In germline, CDR1 is SGHNT, CDR2 YENEEA. V lost 5 bases to trimming and J lost 0 bases; unmatched junction nucleotides: 7. CDR3 bases: TGTGCCAGCAGCGCCGGGACTAGCGGGATCTTAGCCAAAAACATTCAGTACTTC. Protein product: CASSAGTSGILAKNIQYF.

This clonotype showed up many times. V usage is TRBV3-1 and J usage is TRBJ2-7; TRBD2 matches at 7 bases. Germline CDR1 is LGHDT and CDR2 is YNNKEL (reference sequence). The CDR3 has 17 amino acids. Trimming at V came to 0 bases and at J to 6 bases, leaving 14 bases not matched to a gene. CDR3: CASSQDGLIRERGEQYF. Written as DNA, the CDR3 is TGTGCCAGCAGCCAAGATGGGCTTATACGGGAGCGGGGCGAGCAGTACTTC.

As concerns this clonotype: A much larger clone lies one base from this, so it may be a read error. V gene TRBV5-1 combines with J gene TRBJ2-2; TRBD2 matches at 10 bases. The CDR3 length is 15 residues. From germline, CDR1 is SGHRS and CDR2 YFSETQ. CDR3 loop: CASSLAGGSTGGLFF. CDR3 DNA sequence: TGCGCCAGCAGCTTAGCGGGAGGGAGCACCGGGGGGCTGTTTTTT.

This clonotype was picked up many times. The chain combines TRBV24-1 with TRBJ2-1; D possibly corresponds to TRBD1 (6 bases). From germline, CDR1 is KGHDR and CDR2 SFDVKD. The V and J ends lost 3 bases and 7 bases respectively, with 15 bases between them. CDR3 length: 15 amino acids. CDR3 loop: CATSDRASRGNEQFF. In DNA form, the CDR3 reads TGTGCCACCAGTGATAGGGCGAGTAGGGGGAATGAGCAGTTCTTC.

At least ten counts were recorded for this clonotype. The chain has TRBV12-3 or TRBV12-4 and TRBJ2-5, with 10 bases lining up with TRBD2. The CDR3 is 17 residues long. Unmatched junction bases numbered 14, after V lost 5 bases and J lost 5 bases. CDR3 coding DNA: TGTGCCAGCAGTCCCGAAGCTAGCGGGAGCTGGAGGGAGACCCAGTACTTC. Its translation is CASSPEASGSWRETQYF.

The table lists this clonotype with many counts. This chain joins TRBV7-9 and TRBJ2-7, with unresolved D. The CDR3 runs 18 residues. Deletions cut 0 bases from V and 3 bases from J, with 21 bases between. Germline CDR1 is SEHNR and CDR2 is FQNEAQ (reference sequence). The CDR3 reads CASSLAYVTQAGIYEQYF. In DNA, the CDR3 is TGTGCCAGCAGCTTAGCGTATGTGACTCAGGCTGGCATCTACGAGCAGTACTTC.

As for this clonotype: This may be a read error: a much more frequent sequence differs by one nucleotide. This sequence joins TRBV7-9 and TRBJ2-3, with D hard to call. The CDR3 is made up of 13 amino acids. V lost 4 bases and J 4 bases, leaving 9 bases between the germline ends. Germline-derived CDR1 and CDR2 are SEHNR and FQNEAQ (reference sequence). This CDR3 is CASSSAKPDTQYF. CDR3 sequence (DNA): TGTGCCAGCAGCTCTGCGAAACCAGATACGCAGTATTTT.